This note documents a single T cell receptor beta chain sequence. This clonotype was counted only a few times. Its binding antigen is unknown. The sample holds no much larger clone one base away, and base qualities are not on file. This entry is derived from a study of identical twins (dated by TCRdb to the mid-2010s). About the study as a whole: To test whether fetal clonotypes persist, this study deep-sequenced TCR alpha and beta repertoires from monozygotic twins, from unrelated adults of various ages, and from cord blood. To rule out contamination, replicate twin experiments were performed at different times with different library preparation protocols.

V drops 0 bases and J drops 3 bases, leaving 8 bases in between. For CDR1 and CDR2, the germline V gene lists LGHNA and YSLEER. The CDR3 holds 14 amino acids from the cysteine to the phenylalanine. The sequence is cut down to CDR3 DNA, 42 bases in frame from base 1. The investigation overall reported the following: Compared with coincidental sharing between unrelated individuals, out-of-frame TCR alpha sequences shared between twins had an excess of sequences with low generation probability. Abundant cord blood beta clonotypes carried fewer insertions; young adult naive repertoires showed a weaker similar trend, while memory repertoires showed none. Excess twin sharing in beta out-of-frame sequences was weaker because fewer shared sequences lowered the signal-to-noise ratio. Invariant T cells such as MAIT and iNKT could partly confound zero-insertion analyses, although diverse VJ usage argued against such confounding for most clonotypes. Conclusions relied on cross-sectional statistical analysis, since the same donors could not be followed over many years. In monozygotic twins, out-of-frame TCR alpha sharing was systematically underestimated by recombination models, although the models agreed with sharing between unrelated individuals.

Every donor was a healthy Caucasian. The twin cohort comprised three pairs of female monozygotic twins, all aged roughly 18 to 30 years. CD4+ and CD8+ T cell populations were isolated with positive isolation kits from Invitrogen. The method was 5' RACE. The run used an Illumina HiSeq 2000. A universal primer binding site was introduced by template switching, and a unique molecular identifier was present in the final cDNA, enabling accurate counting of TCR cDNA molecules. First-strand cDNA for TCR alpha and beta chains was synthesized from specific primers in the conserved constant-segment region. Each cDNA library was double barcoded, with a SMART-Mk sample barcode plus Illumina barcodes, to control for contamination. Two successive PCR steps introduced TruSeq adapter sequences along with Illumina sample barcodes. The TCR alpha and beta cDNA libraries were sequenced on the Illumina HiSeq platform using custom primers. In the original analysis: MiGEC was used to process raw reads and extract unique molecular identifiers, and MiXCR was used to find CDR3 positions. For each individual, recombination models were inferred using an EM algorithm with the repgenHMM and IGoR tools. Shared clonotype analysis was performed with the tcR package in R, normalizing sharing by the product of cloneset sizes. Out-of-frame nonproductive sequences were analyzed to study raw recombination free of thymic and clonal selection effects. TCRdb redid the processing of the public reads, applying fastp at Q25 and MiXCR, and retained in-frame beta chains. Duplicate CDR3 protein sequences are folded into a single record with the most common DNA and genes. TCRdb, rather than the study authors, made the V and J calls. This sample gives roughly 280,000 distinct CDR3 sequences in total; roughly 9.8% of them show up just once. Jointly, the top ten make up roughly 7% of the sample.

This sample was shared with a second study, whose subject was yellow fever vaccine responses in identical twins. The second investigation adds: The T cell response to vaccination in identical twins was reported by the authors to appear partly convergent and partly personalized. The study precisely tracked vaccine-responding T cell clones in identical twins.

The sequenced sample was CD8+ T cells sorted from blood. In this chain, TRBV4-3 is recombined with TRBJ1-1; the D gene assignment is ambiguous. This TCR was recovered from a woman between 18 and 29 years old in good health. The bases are TGCGCCAGCAGCCAAGATCGTGGGGACACTGAAGCTTTCTTT. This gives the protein CASSQDRGDTEAFF.